What follows are 32 T cell receptor beta chains derived from one specimen sequenced in a study of human T cells and chemical hapten exposure. As to time point: patch test 1, 2 weeks after DPC sensitization. Sample treatment: therapeutic diphenylcyclopropenone sensitization with weekly scalp DPC. MiXCR, run by TCRdb on the RACE reads, gives a single entry per CDR3 protein. The sample has roughly 82,000 distinct CDR3 sequences; 10% to 15% are singletons. This sample comprised whole blood, obtained in connection with sensitization to the hapten diphenylcyclopropenone (DPC). Receptors originate from a woman aged 60-70 years with alopecia areata. Some clones in this sample may be carry-over from other donors' samples.

The rearrangement links TRBV10-3 to TRBJ1-1, with D hard to call. Germline-derived CDR1 and CDR2 are ENHRY and SYGVKD. There are 14 residues in the CDR3. The V end lost 6 bases, the J end lost 3 bases, and 14 bases lay between the germline ends. CDR3: CAIRMDSRDTEAFF. Written as DNA, the CDR3 is TGTGCCATCAGGATGGATAGCAGAGACACTGAAGCTTTCTTT.

This clonotype has a handful of counts. V usage is TRBV5-5 and J usage is TRBJ2-1; D is unresolved. The length of the CDR3 is 14 residues. The germline V gene encodes CDR1 SGHKS and CDR2 YYEKEE (reference sequence). Trimming pared 2 bases from V and 6 bases from J, leaving 12 bases between. The CDR3 loop is CASSFSILGNEQFF. CDR3 DNA sequence: TGTGCCAGCAGCTTCTCCATTTTGGGCAATGAGCAGTTCTTC.

This clonotype was observed at least ten times. V usage is TRBV15 and J usage is TRBJ2-7; D is possibly TRBD1 (6 bases). The V end was cut by 1 base, the J end by 5 bases, with 15 bases between. The CDR3 contains 15 residues. Germline V gives CDR1 LNHNV, CDR2 YYDKDF (reference sequence). CDR3 DNA sequence: TGTGCCACCAGCAGAGGACAGGCAGGAATCCACGAGCAGTACTTC. Its protein product is CATSRGQAGIHEQYF.

The chain combines TRBV18 with TRBJ2-6; 10 nucleotides agree with TRBD2. V dropped 0 bases and J dropped 0; count of bases not matched to a gene: 5. Germline CDR1 KGHSH, CDR2 LQKENI. This CDR3 comprises 19 residues. The CDR3 sequence is CASSPPGLATSSGANVLTF. For the CDR3, the DNA is TGTGCCAGCTCACCACCGGGACTAGCGACCAGCTCTGGGGCCAACGTCCTGACTTTC.

The rearrangement links TRBV2 to TRBJ2-1, with D perhaps TRBD2 (6 bases). V was pared by 8 bases and J by 2 bases, with 10 bases between. The CDR3 covers 13 residues. Looked up from germline, CDR1 is SNHLY and CDR2 is FYNNEI. CDR3 coding DNA: TGTGCCAGCGCACGGGAGACCTACAATGAGCAGTTCTTC. It translates to CASARETYNEQFF.

This clonotype was seen ten or more times. For the CDR3, the DNA is TGTGCCAGCAGATTGGGGAATTCACCCCTCCACTTT. Translated: CASRLGNSPLHF. The rearrangement uses TRBV27 and TRBJ1-6; no reliable D call. This CDR3 is 12 amino acids long. Per germline, CDR1 MNHEY and CDR2 SMNVEV (reference sequence). Trimming took off 6 bases at V and 7 bases at J, with 7 bases between the two ends.

For this clonotype: This may come from a read error, since a much larger clone is one base off. The chain recombines TRBV18 with TRBJ2-7; no definite D call. Germline V gene sequence: CDR1 KGHSH, CDR2 LQKENI. The CDR3 has 15 amino acids. The DNA for the CDR3 is TGTGCCAACTCACCGAGTGAGGAATCCTCCTACGAGCAGTACTTC. Amino acid sequence: CANSPSEESSYEQYF.

V and J are TRBV2 and TRBJ1-2; the D gene is possibly TRBD1 (6 bases). Germline loops: CDR1 SNHLY, CDR2 FYNNEI. V was clipped by 6 bases and J by 5 bases, with 10 bases between them. The CDR3 is 12 amino acids. DNA for the CDR3: TGTGCCAGCAGCGGAACAGGGTATGGCTACACCTTC. This gives the protein CASSGTGYGYTF.

V and J are TRBV5-5 and TRBJ1-4; D might be TRBD1 (6 bases). Germline V gene sequence: CDR1 SGHKS, CDR2 YYEKEE (reference sequence). This CDR3 has 15 amino acids. V was trimmed by 2 bases and J by 6 bases, leaving 14 bases between them. The CDR3 bases are TGTGCCAGCAGCTTTTCAGGGGAGGTGGATGAAAAACTGTTTTTT. Protein: CASSFSGEVDEKLFF.

J is TRBJ2-1 and V is TRBV10-1; D is perhaps TRBD1 (5 bases). Trimming took 3 bases from V and 5 from J, leaving 11 bases between them. This CDR3 has 14 residues. The germline V gene encodes CDR1 WNHNN and CDR2 SYGVQD (reference sequence). This chain's CDR3 is CASSETTEDNEQFF. For the CDR3, the DNA is TGCGCCAGCAGTGAAACGACAGAGGACAATGAGCAGTTCTTC.

As for this clonotype: An end of the junction differs from the germline gene, which may be a read error. This rearrangement joins TRBV2 to TRBJ2-7; D possibly corresponds to TRBD2 (5 bases). Germline V lookup: CDR1 SNHLY, CDR2 FYNNEI. The CDR3 spans 12 residues. In nucleotides, the CDR3 is TGTGCCAGCAAACGGGATTCCTACAAGCAGTACTTC. Its protein is CASKRDSYKQYF. Based on the CDR3 plus reference TRBV2 and TRBJ2-7, the full variable domain is EPEVTQTPSHQVTQMGQEVILRCVPISNHLYFYWYRQILGQKVEFLVSFYNNEISEKSEIFDDQFSVERPDGSNFTLKIRSTKLEDSAMYFCASKRDSYKQYFGPGTRLTVT.

The table lists this clonotype with many counts. CDR3 protein: CASSLWLTSTDTQYF. CDR3 bases: TGTGCCAGCAGCTTGTGGTTGACGAGCACAGATACGCAGTATTTT. The chain uses TRBV5-6 and TRBJ2-3, with no clear D. With 1 base removed from V and 0 bases from J, the gap between germline ends came to 9 bases. There are 15 residues in the CDR3. In germline, CDR1 is SGHDT, CDR2 YYEEEE.

At least ten counts were recorded for this clonotype. The rearrangement uses TRBV7-9 and TRBJ1-2; D is possibly TRBD1 (6 bases). CDR3 length equals 14 residues. Per the germline V gene, CDR1 is SEHNR and CDR2 is FQNEAQ (reference sequence). The germline V and J ends were trimmed by 5 bases and 6 bases, with 16 bases remaining between them. This chain's CDR3 is CASSPTNGGDGYTF. The CDR3 bases are TGTGCCAGCAGCCCGACTAACGGGGGCGATGGCTACACCTTC.

This clonotype was counted ten times or more. The genes are TRBV29-1 and TRBJ2-7; maybe TRBD1 (5 bases). The CDR3 has 13 residues. Trimming took 4 bases from V and 5 from J, leaving 15 bases between them. Germline loops: CDR1 SQVTM, CDR2 ANQGSEA. The CDR3 coding sequence is TGCAGCGTTGTTTGGCAGGGTAGAGACGAGCAGTACTTC. It yields the protein CSVVWQGRDEQYF.

This clonotype was seen at least ten times. The J gene is TRBJ2-1, the V gene TRBV5-1; D unclear. In germline, CDR1 is SGHRS, CDR2 YFSETQ. This CDR3 has 17 residues. V was pared by 0 bases and J by 0 bases, with 13 bases between. The CDR3 nucleotides are TGCGCCAGCAGCTTGGCCCTACAGTCAAGCTCCTACAATGAGCAGTTCTTC. It translates to CASSLALQSSSYNEQFF. Looking up the rest from reference TRBV5-1 and TRBJ2-1 gives the full variable domain: KAGVTQTPRYLIKTRGQQVTLSCSPISGHRSVSWYQQTPGQGLQFLFEYFSETQRNKGNFPGRFSGRQFSNSRSEMNVSTLELGDSALYLCASSLALQSSSYNEQFFGPGTRLTVL.

This clonotype was counted at least ten times. The chain couples TRBV6-6 to TRBJ1-2; 9 bases fit TRBD1. CDR3 size: 16 residues. V was pared by 4 bases and J by 4 bases, with 10 bases of the junction left unmatched. Germline CDR1 MNHNY, CDR2 SVGAGI (reference sequence). The CDR3, as DNA: TGTGCCAGCAGTTCCGGGACAGGGAACTATTTCTATGGCTACACCTTC. Translation gives CASSSGTGNYFYGYTF.

This clonotype was seen a handful of times. The chain has TRBV5-1 and TRBJ1-1; D gene uncertain. CDR1 is SGHRS and CDR2 is YFSETQ in the germline V gene. This CDR3 comprises 14 residues. V was trimmed by 3 bases and J by 0 bases, leaving 9 bases between them. The CDR3 coding sequence is TGCGCCAGCAGCTCGTATAACATGAACACTGAAGCTTTCTTT. Its translation: CASSSYNMNTEAFF.

The rearrangement links TRBV18 to TRBJ1-4; D is ambiguous. With 4 bases removed from V and 0 bases from J, the gap between germline ends came to 6 bases. Per germline, CDR1 KGHSH and CDR2 LQKENI. This CDR3 region has 14 residues. CDR3 sequence reads: CASSRGATNEKLFF. The CDR3 nucleotides are TGTGCCAGCTCACGGGGAGCAACTAATGAAAAACTGTTTTTT.

This clonotype was counted at least ten times. The J gene is TRBJ2-5, the V gene TRBV2; 13 bases map to TRBD2. V shed 5 bases and J 0 bases; nucleotides not matched to a gene: 3. Germline CDR1 and CDR2: SNHLY and FYNNEI. CDR3 length equals 16 residues. DNA of the CDR3: TGTGCCAGCAGTTACGGACTAGCGGGGGACCAAGAGACCCAGTACTTC. Protein: CASSYGLAGDQETQYF.

This clonotype was picked up a small number of times. The rearrangement links TRBV4-1 to TRBJ2-5, with 7 bases matching TRBD2. This CDR3 has 16 amino acids. Unmatched junction bases numbered 9, after V lost 0 bases and J lost 5 bases. In germline, CDR1 is MGHRA, CDR2 YSYEKL. CDR3 residues: CASSQEAGNVLETQYF. CDR3 nucleotide sequence: TGCGCCAGCAGCCAAGAAGCGGGGAACGTTCTGGAGACCCAGTACTTC.

This clonotype was detected ten times or more. DNA for the CDR3: TGTGCCAGCAGCCCGCGTTGGCTAGCGGGGGGTACGCAGTATTTT. Protein product: CASSPRWLAGGTQYF. The genes are TRBV3-1 and TRBJ2-3, with 11 bases aligning to TRBD2. J gave up 8 bases and V 4 bases, and 8 bases lay outside the gene matches. CDR3 length equals 15 residues. Looked up from germline, CDR1 is LGHDT and CDR2 is YNNKEL (reference sequence).

The sample holds many counts of this clonotype. This chain connects TRBV18 to TRBJ2-7, with 10 nucleotides matching TRBD1. The J segment lost 2 bases and the V segment lost 6 bases, leaving 7 bases of the junction unmatched. The CDR3 runs 15 residues. Germline V lookup: CDR1 KGHSH, CDR2 LQKENI. The CDR3 DNA reads TGTGCCAGCTCCCAGCAGGGGACAGGGGCCTACGAGCAGTACTTC. It yields the protein CASSQQGTGAYEQYF.

This clonotype was counted only a few times. The chain carries TRBV7-2 and TRBJ2-2, with a tentative D call TRBD1 (5 bases). The CDR3 extends over 16 amino acids. Germline CDR1 and CDR2: SGHTA and FQGNSA. The V end lost 7 bases, the J end lost 0 bases, and 15 bases lay between the germline ends. The CDR3 here is CASTPLTDTNTGELFF. CDR3 sequence (DNA): TGTGCCAGCACCCCTTTGACAGATACGAACACCGGGGAGCTGTTTTTT.

This chain's CDR3 is CASSLTRTESTEAFF. CDR3 bases: TGTGCCAGCAGCTTAACGCGGACAGAAAGTACTGAAGCTTTCTTT. The chain combines TRBV7-3 with TRBJ1-1; D is perhaps TRBD1 (6 bases). Trimming left V 0 bases short and J 5 bases short, with 13 bases between. This CDR3 comprises 15 residues. Germline V gene lookup returns CDR1 SGHTA and CDR2 FQGTGA.

This clonotype was seen more than once but under ten times. The V and J genes are TRBV4-2 and TRBJ2-3; 9 positions match TRBD2. CDR1 LGHNA and CDR2 YNFKEQ come from the germline V gene. The CDR3 consists of 16 residues. The ends lost 4 bases at V and 2 bases at J; junction bases unmatched: 7. The CDR3 loop reads CASSPSRLADTDTQYF. The CDR3 DNA reads as TGTGCCAGCAGCCCCTCAAGACTAGCGGACACAGATACGCAGTATTTT.

This clonotype was seen only a few times. At one boundary the junction diverges from the germline segment, which might be a read error. The gene calls are TRBV7-7 and TRBJ2-1, with D possibly being TRBD2 (5 bases). CDR3 length equals 13 residues. CDR1 SSHAT and CDR2 FNYEAQ come from the germline V gene (reference sequence). CDR3 coding DNA: TGTGCTAGCAGCTTAGTGGAGGACAATGAGCAGTTCTTC. Amino acids: CASSLVEDNEQFF.

This clonotype showed up just a few times. The genes are TRBV12-3 or TRBV12-4 and TRBJ1-4; no definite D call. The CDR3 sequence is 12 residues long. Trimming pared 6 bases from V and 8 bases from J, leaving 10 bases between. Here the CDR3 reads CASSWSEEKLFF. CDR3 DNA: TGTGCCAGCAGCTGGTCAGAGGAAAAACTGTTTTTT.

Ten or more counts support this clonotype. The chain recombines TRBV7-3 with TRBJ2-3; tentatively, D is TRBD2 (5 bases). CDR1 is SGHTA, CDR2 FQGTGA, per germline. There are 14 residues in the CDR3. V shed 1 base and J shed 8 bases, with 13 bases lying between them. The CDR3 DNA follows: TGTGCCAGCAGCTTAAGCTGGAGCGGCGGTACGCAGTATTTT. Translating gives CASSLSWSGGTQYF.

The table lists this clonotype with a few counts. The chain's CDR3 is CASSYSSAGVVNTEAFF. The CDR3 DNA sequence: TGTGCCAGCAGTTACTCGAGCGCAGGGGTAGTGAACACTGAAGCTTTCTTT. The chain combines TRBV6-5 with TRBJ1-1; possibly TRBD1 for D (6 bases). The CDR3 length is 17 residues. V was clipped by 0 bases and J by 0 bases, with 14 bases between them. CDR1 is MNHEY, CDR2 SVGAGI, per germline.

The chain combines TRBV7-2 with TRBJ1-1, with D unclear. The V and J ends lost 1 base and 8 bases respectively, with 8 bases between them. CDR1 and CDR2 from the germline V gene are SGHTA and FQGNSA. The CDR3 runs 12 residues. This CDR3 is CASSLGTPEAFF. CDR3 bases: TGTGCCAGCAGCTTAGGAACTCCGGAAGCTTTCTTT.

The chain has TRBV3-1 and TRBJ2-1; 10 nucleotides align to TRBD1. J was trimmed by 5 bases and V by 4 bases; bases with no gene match: 5. The CDR3 extends over 15 amino acids. Germline lookup yields CDR1 LGHDT and CDR2 YNNKEL (reference sequence). Here the CDR3 reads CASSPRDRGDNEQFF. CDR3 nucleotide sequence: TGTGCCAGCAGCCCCCGGGACAGGGGTGACAATGAGCAGTTCTTC.

This clonotype was seen repeatedly, ten times or more. The chain carries TRBV5-4 and TRBJ2-1; TRBD2 matches at 9 bases. V shed 2 bases and J 1 base; nucleotides not matched to a gene: 10. Germline CDR1 reads SGHNT; CDR2 reads YYREEE (reference sequence). This CDR3 spans 18 amino acids. This chain's CDR3 is CASSLTAGGLLSYNEQFF. DNA of the CDR3: TGTGCCAGCAGCTTAACAGCGGGGGGCCTGCTATCCTACAATGAGCAGTTCTTC.